This is a list of T cell receptor beta chains from one sample in a study of cytomegalovirus exposure and HLA in healthy donors. The assay was immunoSEQ multiplex PCR, and TCRdb's table has in-frame clones only and misses some. The sample lists 150,000 to 200,000 clones; more than 65% were seen once. Sequencing was performed on PBMCs. These receptor sequences come from a girl between 10 and 17 years old in good health and CMV-seropositive. The CDR3 runs from the conserved cysteine through the conserved F or W. A D gene is named only where the DNA matches it firmly. Size is omitted from some rows. Given values are once, few, many or a class for expanded clones.

V: TRBV7-9; D: -; J: TRBJ2-3; size: -; DNA: TGTGCCAGCAGCCCTTACAGGGAGACAGATACGCAGTATTTT; CDR3: CASSPYRETDTQYF
V: TRBV7-2; D: -; J: TRBJ2-5; size: -; DNA: TGTGCCAGCAGCTTACAGGGGCAAGAGACCCAGTACTTC; CDR3: CASSLQGQETQYF
V: TRBV19; D: TRBD2; J: TRBJ2-3; size: -; DNA: TGTGCCAGTAGTCTCTCCCCTCTAGCGGGGGGGCCGGATACGCAGTATTTT; CDR3: CASSLSPLAGGPDTQYF
V: TRBV21-1; D: -; J: TRBJ2-2; size: -; DNA: TGTGCCAGCAGCAAGGGGTCCGGGACAGTGAACACCGGGGAGCTGTTTTTT; CDR3: CASSKGSGTVNTGELFF
V: TRBV6-5; D: TRBD1; J: TRBJ2-5; size: -; DNA: TGTGCCAGCAGTAACCATGAGACAGGGTTAGAGACCCAGTACTTC; CDR3: CASSNHETGLETQYF
V: TRBV7-9; D: TRBD1; J: TRBJ1-6; size: -; DNA: TGTGCCAGCACACCCGGGACAGGGGGCGGACCCCTCCACTTT; CDR3: CASTPGTGGGPLHF
V: TRBV6-5; D: TRBD1; J: TRBJ2-7; size: -; DNA: TGTGCCAGCAGGCAGGGACAGGGGGCCAACGAGCAGTACTTC; CDR3: CASRQGQGANEQYF
V: TRBV21-1; D: -; J: TRBJ1-6; size: -; DNA: TGTGCCAGCAGCAAAGCGCGACAGGGGGTAAGCTCCTATAATTCACCCCTCCACTTT; CDR3: CASSKARQGVSSYNSPLHF
V: TRBV10-2; D: -; J: TRBJ2-7; size: once; DNA: TGCGCCAGCAGTGAGCTGTATCTAGCCTTCGAGCAGTACTTC; CDR3: CASSELYLAFEQYF
V: TRBV4-2; D: -; J: TRBJ2-3; size: -; DNA: TGTGCCAGCAGCCAAGGTGGCGGAGATACGCAGTATTTT; CDR3: CASSQGGGDTQYF
V: TRBV30; D: TRBD1; J: TRBJ2-6; size: -; DNA: TGTGCCTGGAGGACAGGGCTCCCGGGGGCCAACGTCCTGACTTTC; CDR3: CAWRTGLPGANVLTF
V: TRBV19; D: TRBD2; J: TRBJ2-7; size: once; DNA: TGTGCCAGTAGTCCTGGGTGGACTAGCGGGCTGTCCTACGAGCAGTACTTC; CDR3: CASSPGWTSGLSYEQYF
V: TRBV10-3; D: TRBD2; J: TRBJ2-3; size: -; DNA: TGTGCCATCAGTTCTAGCGGGGGTTGGTTAGATACGCAGTATTTT; CDR3: CAISSSGGWLDTQYF
V: TRBV7-2; D: -; J: TRBJ2-3; size: -; DNA: TGTGCCAGCAGCAGAACCCGGGATACGCAGTATTTT; CDR3: CASSRTRDTQYF
V: TRBV7-9; D: -; J: TRBJ2-1; size: -; DNA: TGTGCCAGCAGCTTACCAGACAGATTCTACAATGAGCAGTTCTTC; CDR3: CASSLPDRFYNEQFF
V: TRBV9; D: TRBD1; J: TRBJ1-2; size: -; DNA: TGTGCCAGCAGCGAGACAGGGGCTGGAGGCTACACCTTC; CDR3: CASSETGAGGYTF
V: TRBV19; D: -; J: TRBJ1-2; size: -; DNA: TGTGCCACGGGCGGCAGGGTAAACTATGGCTACACCTTC; CDR3: CATGGRVNYGYTF
V: TRBV5-1; D: -; J: TRBJ2-5; size: -; DNA: TGCGCCAGCAGCTTGGTCGTGGGGAGCGTGCTAGGGGAGACCCAGTACTTC; CDR3: CASSLVVGSVLGETQYF
V: TRBV5-6; D: TRBD2; J: TRBJ2-5; size: -; DNA: TGTGCCAGCAGCAGTCCCCCGGGACTAGTCGGAGAGACCCAGTACTTC; CDR3: CASSSPPGLVGETQYF
V: TRBV4-1; D: -; J: TRBJ2-3; size: -; DNA: TGCGCCAGCAGCCAAGTAGTACTAGAAACAGATACGCAGTATTTT; CDR3: CASSQVVLETDTQYF
V: TRBV6-1; D: TRBD2; J: TRBJ2-1; size: -; DNA: TGTGCCAGCAGTGCCCCGGGACTATTTGAGTTCTTC; CDR3: CASSAPGLFEFF
V: TRBV9; D: -; J: TRBJ2-7; size: -; DNA: TGTGCCAGCAGCGTAGACCCTCTAGCGACCTACGAGCAGTACTTC; CDR3: CASSVDPLATYEQYF
V: TRBV9; D: -; J: TRBJ1-6; size: few; DNA: TGTGCCAGCAGCCCCCTACCTGAGAATTCACCCCTCCACTTT; CDR3: CASSPLPENSPLHF
V: TRBV9; D: TRBD1; J: TRBJ2-6; size: -; DNA: TGTGCCAGCAGCACACGCCCGGGACAGGGGGCAAATGGGGCCAACGTCCTGACTTTC; CDR3: CASSTRPGQGANGANVLTF
V: TRBV30; D: TRBD1; J: TRBJ2-1; size: few; DNA: TGTGCCTGGAGGTCCGGGACAGGGGGGTCCTACAATGAGCAGTTCTTC; CDR3: CAWRSGTGGSYNEQFF
V: TRBV25-1; D: -; J: TRBJ1-2; size: -; DNA: TGTGCCAGCAGTGAGACGGGGTCTGGGGAGGACTATGGCTACACCTTC; CDR3: CASSETGSGEDYGYTF
V: TRBV19; D: TRBD1; J: TRBJ1-1; size: -; DNA: TGTGCCAGTAGTATACGACAGGGGAACACTGAAGCTTTCTTT; CDR3: CASSIRQGNTEAFF
V: TRBV4-3; D: TRBD1; J: TRBJ2-7; size: -; DNA: TGCGCCAGCAGCCAAGTGACAGGGGGAATCTACGAGCAGTACTTC; CDR3: CASSQVTGGIYEQYF
V: TRBV11-3; D: TRBD1; J: TRBJ2-4; size: -; DNA: TGTGCCAGCAGCTTAGAAGGGACAGCGAAACTACTAAACATTCAGTACTTC; CDR3: CASSLEGTAKLLNIQYF
V: TRBV5-1; D: TRBD1; J: TRBJ1-1; size: few; DNA: TGCGCCAGCAGCTTACAGGGGGGGAACACTGAAGCTTTCTTT; CDR3: CASSLQGGNTEAFF
V: TRBV5-6; D: -; J: TRBJ2-7; size: -; DNA: TGTGCCAGCAGCCTGGGAGTCCCCAACGAGCAGTACTTC; CDR3: CASSLGVPNEQYF
V: TRBV19; D: TRBD2; J: TRBJ2-7; size: once; DNA: TGTGCCAGTAGTATCGATAGCGGGATCTACGAGCAGTACTTC; CDR3: CASSIDSGIYEQYF
V: TRBV27; D: TRBD1; J: TRBJ2-1; size: -; DNA: TGTGCCAGCAGTTTAGGGACAGGGGTCGACAATGAGCAGTTCTTC; CDR3: CASSLGTGVDNEQFF
V: TRBV30; D: -; J: TRBJ2-5; size: -; DNA: TGTGCCTGGAGTGTCCTAGCAAGTGGAGAGACCCAGTACTTC; CDR3: CAWSVLASGETQYF
V: TRBV4-1; D: -; J: TRBJ1-2; size: -; DNA: TGCGCCAGCAGCTCTGCAGGACTCCAGAGTTATAACTATGGCTACACCTTC; CDR3: CASSSAGLQSYNYGYTF
V: TRBV5-6; D: TRBD1; J: TRBJ2-4; size: -; DNA: TGTGCCAGCAGCCCCGGGACAGGGGGAAACATTCAGTACTTC; CDR3: CASSPGTGGNIQYF
V: TRBV6-1; D: -; J: TRBJ2-1; size: -; DNA: TGTGCCAGCAGTGAATTAGAGGGGGGGCCCTACAATGAGCAGTTCTTC; CDR3: CASSELEGGPYNEQFF
V: TRBV7-2; D: TRBD2; J: TRBJ2-5; size: -; DNA: TGTGCCAGCAGCCCAAACACGGGGGGTGTGGAGACCCAGTACTTC; CDR3: CASSPNTGGVETQYF